These 8 T cell receptor beta chains were all obtained from the same sample, sequenced in a study of blood T cell repertoires in COVID-19. Clones were sequenced by immunoSEQ multiplex PCR, and TCRdb holds only the in-frame ones, with some missing. The sample lists over 150,000 clones; 85% to 90% were seen once. Sequencing was carried out using peripheral blood. Receptors originate from a man over 45 who had recovered from COVID-19.

This chain links TRBV19 with TRBJ1-1; the match to TRBD1 covers 8 bases. CDR3 length: 14 residues. From germline, CDR1 is LNHDA and CDR2 SQIVND (reference sequence). Unmatched junction bases numbered 9, after V lost 9 bases and J lost 3 bases. CDR3 residues: CASGRTGRDTEAFF. In DNA form, the CDR3 reads TGTGCCAGCGGCCGGACAGGGCGGGACACTGAAGCTTTCTTT.

The chain links TRBV18 to TRBJ2-7, with 7 bases matching TRBD2. Germline trimming cut 3 bases from V and 2 bases from J; bases unmatched to any gene: 7. The CDR3 covers 15 residues. CDR1 and CDR2 from the germline V gene are KGHSH and LQKENI. The CDR3, as DNA: TGTGCCAGCTCACCTTCACAAGCGGGAACCTACGAGCAGTACTTC. Translation gives CASSPSQAGTYEQYF.

This clone was detected only once. The chain uses TRBV19 and TRBJ2-6; the D gene is possibly TRBD1 (6 bases). The CDR3 has 15 amino acids. Trimming took 5 bases from V and 4 from J, leaving 12 bases between them. From germline, CDR1 is LNHDA and CDR2 SQIVND (reference sequence). The CDR3 DNA is TGTGCCAGTAGTCAACAGGGTACCGGGGCCAACGTCCTGACTTTC. It is translated as CASSQQGTGANVLTF.

This chain uses TRBV7-9 with TRBJ2-7, with 9 bases identical to TRBD2. Germline V gives CDR1 SEHNR, CDR2 FQNEAQ (reference sequence). The CDR3 loop spans 15 amino acids. Trimming took 5 bases from V and 2 from J; bases not matched to a gene: 7. Here the CDR3 DNA reads TGTGCCAGCAGCCAAGAGCGGGGGGCCCCCTACGAGCAGTACTTC. Encoded protein: CASSQERGAPYEQYF. The variable domain in full, with the rest retrieved from reference TRBV7-9 and TRBJ2-7, is DTGVSQNPRHKITKRGQNVTFRCDPISEHNRLYWYRQTLGQGPEFLTYFQNEAQLEKSRLLSDRFSAERPKGSFSTLEIQRTEQGDSAMYLCASSQERGAPYEQYFGPGTRLTVT.

The chain joins TRBV28 to TRBJ2-5; a weak D match, TRBD2 (6 bases). The CDR3 spans 16 residues. Trimming pared 1 base from V and 3 bases from J, leaving 15 bases between. Germline V lookup: CDR1 MDHEN, CDR2 SYDVKM. The CDR3 DNA is TGTGCCAGCAGTTTATCCACACTAGCCAATAAAGAGACCCAGTACTTC. Encoded protein: CASSLSTLANKETQYF.

The V gene is TRBV6-5, the J gene TRBJ2-7, with 7 bases that match TRBD2. Germline assignment: CDR1 MNHEY and CDR2 SVGAGI. V shed 2 bases, J shed 1 base, and the junction held 8 bases outside the gene matches. CDR3 length equals 16 residues. The CDR3 loop is CASSYRIRRGSYEQYF. The CDR3 bases are TGTGCCAGCAGTTACCGGATTAGGCGGGGGTCCTACGAGCAGTACTTC.

The chain links TRBV5-8 to TRBJ1-1; perhaps TRBD1 as D (6 bases). Per the germline V gene, CDR1 is SGHTS and CDR2 is YDEGEE. This CDR3 has 12 amino acids. Deletions cut 2 bases from V and 11 bases from J, with 13 bases between. The CDR3 here is CASSFNRDRAFF. DNA of the CDR3: TGTGCCAGCAGCTTCAACAGGGATCGCGCTTTCTTT.

The chain uses TRBV9 and TRBJ2-3; 7 bases map to TRBD2. Germline V gives CDR1 SGDLS, CDR2 YYNGEE. The CDR3 runs to 16 residues. V dropped 0 bases and J dropped 3; count of bases not matched to a gene: 7. The CDR3 DNA reads TGTGCCAGCAGCGTAGGGGCGGGAGCTGGAACAGATACGCAGTATTTT. Encoded protein: CASSVGAGAGTDTQYF.